The present entry profiles one T cell receptor (beta chain) with its context. Produced via immunoSEQ multiplex PCR; TCRdb's table is partial and in-frame only. Of 30,000 to 45,000 clones detected, over 70% appear once; the ten largest clones hold less than 9%. The CDR3 totals 12 residues. CDR1 LNHDA and CDR2 SQIVND come from the germline V gene (reference sequence). Between the trimmed V and J ends, which lost 5 bases and 2 bases, there was a span of 4 bases. The entry originates in a study of radiotherapy plus CTLA-4 blockade in lung cancer. The TCR comes from a human donor with non-small cell lung cancer who had stable disease on radiotherapy plus ipilimumab. This rearrangement joins TRBV19 to TRBJ2-1; no definite D call. The sequencing here drew on peripheral blood, taken from a patient treated with radiotherapy plus ipilimumab. The CDR3 nucleotides are TGTGCCAGTAGTCTCACCTACAATGAGCAGTTCTTC. Translating it yields CASSLTYNEQFF.